This TCR beta chain was retrieved from a study of vaccination and CD4 T cells after COVID-19. The V end was cut by 3 bases, the J end by 3 bases, with 15 bases between. CDR3 length: 15 amino acids. Germline V gene lookup returns CDR1 SGHDT and CDR2 YYEEEE. For this clonotype: What it binds is unknown.

Noted treatment: approximately 10-day PBMC culture with coronavirus spike peptide pools or control peptides (ViraFEST assay). CD4+ T cells that had been cultured provided DNA sequenced with the Oncomine TCR Beta short-read assay. TCRdb reprocessed the PCR reads via MiXCR and lists one record per CDR3 protein. The sample lists some 20,000 distinct CDR3 sequences, around half occurring once. The chain couples TRBV5-6 to TRBJ1-1; possibly TRBD1 for D (5 bases). This receptor was identified in a human donor who had recovered from COVID-19. Sequences were derived from CD4+ T cells from blood, cultured in vitro, sampled after SARS-CoV-2 vaccination. This chain's CDR3 is CASSWTTSLHTEAFF. In nucleotides, the CDR3 is TGTGCCAGCAGCTGGACAACCAGTCTCCACACTGAAGCTTTCTTT.